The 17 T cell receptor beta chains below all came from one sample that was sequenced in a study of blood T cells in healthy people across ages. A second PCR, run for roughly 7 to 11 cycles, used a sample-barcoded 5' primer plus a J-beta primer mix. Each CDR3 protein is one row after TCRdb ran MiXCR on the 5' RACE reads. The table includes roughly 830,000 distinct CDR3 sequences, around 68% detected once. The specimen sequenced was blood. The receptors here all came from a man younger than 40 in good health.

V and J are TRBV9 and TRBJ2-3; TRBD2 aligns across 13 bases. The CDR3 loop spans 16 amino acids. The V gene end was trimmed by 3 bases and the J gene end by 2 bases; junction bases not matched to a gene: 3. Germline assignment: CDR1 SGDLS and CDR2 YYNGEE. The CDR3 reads CASSDGLAGVTDTQYF. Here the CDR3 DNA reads TGTGCCAGCAGCGACGGACTAGCGGGGGTCACAGATACGCAGTATTTT.

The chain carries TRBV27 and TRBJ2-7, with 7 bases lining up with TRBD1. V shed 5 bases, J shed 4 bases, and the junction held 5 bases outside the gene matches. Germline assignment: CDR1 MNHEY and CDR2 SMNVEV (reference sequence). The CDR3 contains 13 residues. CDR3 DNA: TGTGCCAGCAGTCCGAACAGGGGTTACGAGCAGTACTTC. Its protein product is CASSPNRGYEQYF.

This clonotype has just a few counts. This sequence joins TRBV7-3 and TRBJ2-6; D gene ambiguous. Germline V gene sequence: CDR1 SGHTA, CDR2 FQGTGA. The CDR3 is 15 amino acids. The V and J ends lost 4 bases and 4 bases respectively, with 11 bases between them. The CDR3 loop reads CASSYTGPGANVLTF. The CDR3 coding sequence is TGTGCCAGCAGCTATACTGGGCCCGGGGCCAACGTCCTGACTTTC. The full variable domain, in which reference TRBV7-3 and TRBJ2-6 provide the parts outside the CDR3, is GAGVSQTPSNKVTEKGKYVELRCDPISGHTALYWYRQSLGQGPEFLIYFQGTGAADDSGLPNDRFFAVRPEGSVSTLKIQRTERGDSAVYLCASSYTGPGANVLTFGAGSRLTVL.

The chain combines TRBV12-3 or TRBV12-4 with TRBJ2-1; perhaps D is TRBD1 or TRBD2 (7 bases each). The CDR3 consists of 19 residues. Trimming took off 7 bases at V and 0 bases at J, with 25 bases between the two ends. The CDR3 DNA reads TGTGCCAGCAACCCCACTGCTGGTCAGGGGGGGTCCTCCTACAATGAGCAGTTCTTC. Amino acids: CASNPTAGQGGSSYNEQFF.

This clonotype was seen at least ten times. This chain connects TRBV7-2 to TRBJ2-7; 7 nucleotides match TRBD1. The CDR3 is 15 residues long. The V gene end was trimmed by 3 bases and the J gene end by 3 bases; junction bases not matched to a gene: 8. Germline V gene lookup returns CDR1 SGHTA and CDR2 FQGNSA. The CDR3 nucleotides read TGTGCCAGCAGCTTGGGCTTCGCAGGGGGCTACGAGCAGTACTTC. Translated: CASSLGFAGGYEQYF.

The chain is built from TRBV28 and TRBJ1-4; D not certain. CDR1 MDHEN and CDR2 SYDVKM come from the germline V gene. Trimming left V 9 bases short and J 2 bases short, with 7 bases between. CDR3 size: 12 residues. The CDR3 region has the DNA TGTGCCAGTCGGGGTACTAATGAAAAACTGTTTTTT. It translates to CASRGTNEKLFF.

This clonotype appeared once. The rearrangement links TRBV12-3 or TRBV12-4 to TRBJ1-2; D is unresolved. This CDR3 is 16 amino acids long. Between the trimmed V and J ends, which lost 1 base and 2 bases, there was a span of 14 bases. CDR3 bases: TGTGCCAGCAGTTTAGAAGACAAGGGTTGGAACTATGGCTACACCTTC. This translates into CASSLEDKGWNYGYTF.

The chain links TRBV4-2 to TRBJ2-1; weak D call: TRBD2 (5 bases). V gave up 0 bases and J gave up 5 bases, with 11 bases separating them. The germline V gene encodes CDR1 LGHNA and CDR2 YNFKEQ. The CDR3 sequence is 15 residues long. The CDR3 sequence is CASSQEGLAHNEQFF. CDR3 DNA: TGTGCCAGCAGCCAAGAGGGTCTAGCCCACAATGAGCAGTTCTTC.

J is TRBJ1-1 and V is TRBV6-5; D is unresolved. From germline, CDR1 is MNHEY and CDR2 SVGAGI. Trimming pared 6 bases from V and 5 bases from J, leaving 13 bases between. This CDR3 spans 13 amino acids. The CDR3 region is CASSPRKATEAFF. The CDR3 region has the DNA TGTGCCAGCAGCCCACGGAAGGCGACTGAAGCTTTCTTT.

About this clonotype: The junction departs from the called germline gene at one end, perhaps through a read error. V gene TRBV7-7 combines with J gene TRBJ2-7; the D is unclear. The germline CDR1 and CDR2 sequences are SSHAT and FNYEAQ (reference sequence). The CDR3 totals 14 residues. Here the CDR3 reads CASSPSGMGNEQYF. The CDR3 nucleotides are TGTGCTAGCAGCCCGTCTGGAATGGGGAATGAGCAGTACTTC.

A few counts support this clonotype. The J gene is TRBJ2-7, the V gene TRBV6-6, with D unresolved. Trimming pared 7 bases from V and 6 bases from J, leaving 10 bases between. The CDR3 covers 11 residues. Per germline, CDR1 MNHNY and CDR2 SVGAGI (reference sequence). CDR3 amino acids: CASTWGSEQYF. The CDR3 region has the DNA TGTGCCAGCACATGGGGTAGCGAGCAGTACTTC.

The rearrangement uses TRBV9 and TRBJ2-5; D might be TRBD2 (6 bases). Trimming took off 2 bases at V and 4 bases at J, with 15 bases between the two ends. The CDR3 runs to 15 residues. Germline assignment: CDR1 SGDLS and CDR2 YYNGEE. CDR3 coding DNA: TGTGCCAGCAGCGTTAGCGGCCGGTTGAGAGAGACCCAGTACTTC. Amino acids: CASSVSGRLRETQYF.

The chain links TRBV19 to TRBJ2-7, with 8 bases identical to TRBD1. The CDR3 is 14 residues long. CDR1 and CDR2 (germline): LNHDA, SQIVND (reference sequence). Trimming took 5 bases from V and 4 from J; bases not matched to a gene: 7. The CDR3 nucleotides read TGTGCCAGTAGTCCCCGGGACAGGAGGTACGAGCAGTACTTC. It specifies CASSPRDRRYEQYF.

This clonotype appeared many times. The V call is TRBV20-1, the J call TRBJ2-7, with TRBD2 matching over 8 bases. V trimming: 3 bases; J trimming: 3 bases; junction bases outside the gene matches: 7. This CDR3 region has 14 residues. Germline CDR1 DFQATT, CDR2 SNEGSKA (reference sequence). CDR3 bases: TGCAGTGCTAGCCCTCCCGGGAGGGGCTACGAGCAGTACTTC. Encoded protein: CSASPPGRGYEQYF.

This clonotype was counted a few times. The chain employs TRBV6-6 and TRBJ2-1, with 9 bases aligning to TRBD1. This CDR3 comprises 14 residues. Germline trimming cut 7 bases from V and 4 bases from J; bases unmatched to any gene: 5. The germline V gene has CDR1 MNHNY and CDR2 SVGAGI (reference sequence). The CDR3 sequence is CASNPGTGYNEQFF. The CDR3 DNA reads TGTGCCAGCAACCCCGGGACAGGGTACAATGAGCAGTTCTTC.

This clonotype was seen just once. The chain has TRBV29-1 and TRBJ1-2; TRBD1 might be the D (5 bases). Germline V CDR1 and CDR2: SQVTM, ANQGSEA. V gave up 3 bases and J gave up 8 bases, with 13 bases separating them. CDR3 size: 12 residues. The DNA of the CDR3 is TGCAGCGTTGAGGAGGGGATGCAAGGCTACACCTTC. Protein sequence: CSVEEGMQGYTF.

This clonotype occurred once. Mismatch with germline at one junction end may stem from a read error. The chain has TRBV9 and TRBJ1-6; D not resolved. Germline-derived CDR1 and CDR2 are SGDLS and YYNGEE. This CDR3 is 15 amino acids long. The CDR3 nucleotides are TGTGCCAGCAGCGTAGATGGGTCCTTTAATTCACCCCTCCACTTT. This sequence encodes CASSVDGSFNSPLHF.